The clone carrying this TCR beta chain was observed a handful of times. What it binds is not known. These data originate in a study of blood T cells in healthy people across ages. The study, taken as a whole, reports: Calculation of diversity from one million T cells yielded estimates considered to be underestimates. Age brought a roughly linear fall in TCR beta diversity measured per million T cells.

A J-beta primer mix and a sample-barcoded 5' primer were used in a second PCR of roughly 7 to 12 cycles. A template-switch adaptor containing 12 random nucleotides labeled each cDNA molecule. TCRdb called the 5' RACE reads again in MiXCR, with one record for every CDR3 protein. The sample lists 1.5 million to 2 million distinct CDR3 sequences; approximately 50% were seen once. Germline V gene lookup returns CDR1 MNHNS and CDR2 SASEGT. CDR3 length: 16 amino acids. Losses at the gene ends were 2 bases for V and 5 bases for J; bases not matched to a gene: 11. Sample donors were healthy Caucasian individuals that came from Russia, aged roughly 6 to 100.

The sequenced sample consisted of blood. The sequence came from a middle-aged woman in good health. The chain uses TRBV6-1 and TRBJ2-5; 7 bases fit TRBD1. CDR3 DNA sequence: TGTGCCAGCAGTGAAAGGTTCGAGACAGGGTTGGAGACCCAGTACTTC. As protein: CASSERFETGLETQYF.